Presented here are 10 T cell receptor beta chains from one specimen sequenced in a study of T cells in Graves' hyperthyroidism and ophthalmopathy (dated by TCRdb to the late 2010s). Libraries were constructed by multiplex PCR. Sequencing took place on an Illumina HiSeq 2000. The TCR beta CDR3 regions were amplified from the RNA transcripts. The first round of RT-PCR for the TCR CDR3 was performed with the HTBI primer set and the Qiagen OneStep RT-PCR kit. TCRdb handled the public reads itself, with Q25 trimming in fastp and clone calling in MiXCR, and kept productive beta chains. CDR3 protein sequences are deduplicated, and each keeps its most common genes and DNA. Recorded for this sample are fewer than 550,000 distinct CDR3 sequences; about 15% of them occurred a single time. 7.5% to 9% of the sample is taken by the ten largest. Sequencing used blood. Receptor source: a woman aged 18 to 35 with Graves' hyperthyroidism.

This clonotype occurred a few times. This chain links TRBV6-2 or TRBV6-3 with TRBJ2-5; 14 nucleotides agree with TRBD2. Germline loops: CDR1 MNHEY, CDR2 SVGEGT. This CDR3 contains 19 residues. The V segment lost 3 bases and the J segment 2 bases; nucleotides outside the gene matches: 11. The CDR3 loop reads CASSYRLAGGMNPQETQYF. The CDR3 bases are TGTGCCAGCAGTTATAGACTAGCGGGGGGGATGAATCCACAAGAGACCCAGTACTTC.

The sample holds many counts of this clonotype. This rearrangement joins TRBV6-5 to TRBJ2-6; a weak D match, TRBD1 (6 bases). The CDR3 consists of 18 residues. Deletions cut 4 bases from V and 4 bases from J, with 20 bases between. CDR1 MNHEY and CDR2 SVGAGI come from the germline V gene. The CDR3 coding sequence is TGTGCCAGCAGTTCCCAAGTGAGGGGGAGCGGCGGGGCCAACGTCCTGACTTTC. This gives the protein CASSSQVRGSGGANVLTF.

This clonotype was picked up many times. The genes are TRBV12-3 or TRBV12-4 and TRBJ1-2; D call uncertain. V lost 5 bases to trimming and J lost 8 bases, with 18 bases between them. The CDR3 sequence is 14 residues long. The chain's CDR3 is CASSLIRSTVGYTF. The CDR3 coding sequence is TGTGCCAGCAGTCTGATCCGATCTACAGTGGGCTACACCTTC.

Many counts were recorded for this clonotype. This sequence joins TRBV30 and TRBJ1-5, with TRBD1 matching over 10 bases. Trimming at V came to 2 bases and at J to 6 bases, leaving 4 bases not matched to a gene. The germline CDR1 and CDR2 sequences are GTSNPN and SVGIG (reference sequence). The CDR3 loop spans 14 amino acids. The CDR3, as DNA: TGTGCCTGGAGTCGAGGACAGGGGGGTCAGCCCCAGCATTTT. Residues: CAWSRGQGGQPQHF.

The chain employs TRBV6-5 and TRBJ2-7, with a weak D call TRBD2 (6 bases). The length of the CDR3 is 16 residues. CDR1 is MNHEY and CDR2 is SVGAGI in the germline V gene. The V gene lost 4 bases and the J gene lost 7 bases, with 23 bases spanning the gap. CDR3 loop: CASSLTPQGGGGEQYF. The CDR3 DNA sequence: TGTGCCAGCAGTTTAACCCCGCAGGGAGGTGGTGGAGAGCAGTACTTC.

This clonotype was observed at least ten times. The gene calls are TRBV6-2 or TRBV6-3 and TRBJ2-7, with a weak D call TRBD1 (6 bases). CDR3 length: 15 residues. The germline V gene has CDR1 MNHEY and CDR2 SVGEGT. Between the trimmed V and J ends, which lost 6 bases and 7 bases, there was a span of 22 bases. CDR3 DNA sequence: TGTGCCAGCAGCCGTCTGGGACACCAGACTCGGGAGCAGTACTTC. It specifies CASSRLGHQTREQYF.

This clonotype was counted a few times. The chain links TRBV6-5 to TRBJ2-2, with 7 bases aligning to TRBD1. Trimming cost V 2 bases and J 3 bases; bases outside gene matches: 0. The CDR3 loop spans 14 amino acids. The germline V gene encodes CDR1 MNHEY and CDR2 SVGAGI. The CDR3 spells CASSYTGDTGELFF. The CDR3 nucleotides read TGTGCCAGCAGTTACACAGGGGACACCGGGGAGCTGTTTTTT.

This clonotype appeared many times. The genes are TRBV15 and TRBJ1-1; TRBD1 might be the D (6 bases). Germline CDR1 reads LNHNV; CDR2 reads YYDKDF (reference sequence). This CDR3 comprises 16 residues. Trimming left V 3 bases short and J 2 bases short, with 16 bases between. CDR3: CATSSIPQGGNTEAFF. The CDR3 DNA is TGTGCCACCAGCAGCATTCCACAGGGAGGAAACACTGAAGCTTTCTTT.

In its sample, this clonotype was seen many times. This chain links TRBV20-1 with TRBJ2-1; TRBD2 is a possible D gene (6 bases). V was clipped by 2 bases and J by 9 bases, with 14 bases between them. The CDR3 runs to 13 residues. The germline CDR1 and CDR2 sequences are DFQATT and SNEGSKA (reference sequence). CDR3 sequence reads: CSARPGVFGEQFF. CDR3 DNA sequence: TGCAGTGCTAGACCGGGAGTCTTTGGTGAGCAGTTCTTC.

This clonotype was counted a few times. This chain links TRBV9 with TRBJ2-3; D may be TRBD2 (7 bases). V lost 3 bases to trimming and J lost 0 bases, with 14 bases between them. CDR3 size: 16 residues. CDR1 and CDR2 from the germline V gene are SGDLS and YYNGEE. The CDR3 reads CASSARGAGSTDTQYF. The DNA of the CDR3 is TGTGCCAGCAGCGCCCGGGGGGCTGGCAGCACAGATACGCAGTATTTT.